Shown below are 30 T cell receptor beta chains from a single sample sequenced in a study of graft-versus-host responses after intestinal transplantation. Data came from immunoSEQ multiplex PCR; TCRdb stores just in-frame clones and leaves some out. Among approximately 94,000 clones, roughly 87% were seen once, and the ten largest hold roughly 1%. These TCRs are of unknown antigen specificity. The sample was unstimulated CD4+ T cells sorted from spleen or lymph node cells, taken before transplant. Every receptor here comes from a human donor who was the organ donor for an intestinal transplant.

CDR3 coding DNA: TGTGCCAGCAGCTTTCTCGGGGGGTCCTACGAGCAGTACTTC. This sequence encodes CASSFLGGSYEQYF. The chain employs TRBV7-9 and TRBJ2-7, with 7 positions matching TRBD2. The CDR3 has 14 amino acids. From germline, CDR1 is SEHNR and CDR2 FQNEAQ (reference sequence). The V gene end was trimmed by 3 bases and the J gene end by 1 base; junction bases not matched to a gene: 3.

This clone was counted a single time. This sequence joins TRBV7-9 and TRBJ2-2; D possibly corresponds to TRBD1 (5 bases). V lost 1 base, J lost 6 bases, and 9 bases lay in between. Germline loops: CDR1 SEHNR, CDR2 FQNEAQ (reference sequence). The CDR3 has 14 amino acids. The CDR3 loop is CASSLGQIAGELFF. The CDR3, as DNA: TGTGCCAGCAGCTTAGGACAGATCGCCGGGGAGCTGTTTTTT.

The gene calls are TRBV7-2 and TRBJ2-7; TRBD1 matches at 8 bases. This CDR3 is built from 14 residues. Germline values: CDR1 SGHTA, CDR2 FQGNSA. Losses at the gene ends were 4 bases for V and 6 bases for J; bases not matched to a gene: 8. CDR3 region: CASSYGQGSGEQYF. CDR3 sequence (DNA): TGTGCCAGCAGCTATGGACAGGGATCGGGCGAGCAGTACTTC.

Details on this clone: Other DNA sequences from this sample encode an identical CDR3 as well. The chain carries TRBV5-1 and TRBJ2-1, with a tentative D call TRBD2 (5 bases). Germline CDR1 and CDR2: SGHRS and YFSETQ. V lost 4 bases to trimming and J lost 0 bases, with 11 bases between them. The CDR3 is 15 amino acids. CDR3 sequence reads: CASSPTTSSYNEQFF. CDR3 nucleotide sequence: TGCGCCAGCAGCCCGACAACTAGCTCCTACAATGAGCAGTTCTTC.

J is TRBJ1-3 and V is TRBV5-5; D is possibly TRBD1 (6 bases). The CDR3 is 17 amino acids. The V gene's germline CDR1 is SGHKS and CDR2 YYEKEE (reference sequence). V dropped 0 bases and J dropped 0 bases, with 13 bases sitting between them. This chain's CDR3 is CASSLDSPGVSGNTIYF. The CDR3 DNA follows: TGTGCCAGCAGCTTGGATAGTCCAGGGGTCTCTGGAAACACCATATATTTT.

The V gene is TRBV5-1, the J gene TRBJ2-1, with 9 positions matching TRBD1. This CDR3 spans 16 amino acids. After removal of 4 bases from V and 3 bases from J, the junction contained 8 bases not matched to a gene. Germline CDR1 SGHRS, CDR2 YFSETQ. The chain's CDR3 is CASSRLPGQGYNEQFF. For the CDR3, the DNA is TGCGCCAGCAGCCGTCTTCCGGGACAGGGCTACAATGAGCAGTTCTTC.

The V and J genes are TRBV5-4 and TRBJ1-2; TRBD1 matches 8 bases. V gave up 0 bases and J gave up 6 bases; unmatched junction bases: 10. In germline, CDR1 is SGHNT, CDR2 YYREEE (reference sequence). The CDR3 length is 16 residues. Written as DNA, the CDR3 is TGTGCCAGCAGCTTGGATGGTTATACAGGGGGGGATGGCTACACCTTC. It codes for CASSLDGYTGGDGYTF. The entire variable domain, with the rest obtained from reference TRBV5-4 and TRBJ1-2, is as follows: ETGVTQSPTHLIKTRGQQVTLRCSSQSGHNTVSWYQQALGQGPQFIFQYYREEENGRGNFPPRFSGLQFPNYSSELNVNALELDDSALYLCASSLDGYTGGDGYTFGSGTRLTVV.

The rearrangement uses TRBV27 and TRBJ1-6; D remains ambiguous. CDR1 is MNHEY, CDR2 SMNVEV, per germline (reference sequence). There are 13 residues in the CDR3. V was shortened by 6 bases and J by 10 bases, with 13 bases between the two germline ends. CDR3 DNA: TGTGCCAGCAGCCCCTCACTCGTCTCACCCCTCCACTTT. Translated: CASSPSLVSPLHF.

J is TRBJ2-6 and V is TRBV6-6, with D perhaps matching TRBD1 (5 bases). The CDR3 covers 15 residues. The germline V gene has CDR1 MNHNY and CDR2 SVGAGI (reference sequence). Trimming took off 7 bases at V and 0 bases at J, with 10 bases between the two ends. The CDR3 is CASTAGPSGANVLTF. The CDR3 coding sequence is TGTGCCAGCACGGCAGGGCCCTCTGGGGCCAACGTCCTGACTTTC.

The chain couples TRBV5-6 to TRBJ2-4, with unresolved D. Germline V CDR1 and CDR2: SGHDT, YYEEEE. This CDR3 region has 13 residues. V was trimmed by 2 bases and J by 8 bases, leaving 11 bases between them. CDR3 sequence (DNA): TGTGCCAGCAGCTTAGATGGCCGTTACATTCAGTACTTC. It is translated as CASSLDGRYIQYF.

The chain links TRBV19 to TRBJ2-6; D assignment may be TRBD1 or TRBD2 (5 bases each). Deletions cut 7 bases from V and 4 bases from J, with 20 bases between. The CDR3 has 17 residues. The germline V gene has CDR1 LNHDA and CDR2 SQIVND (reference sequence). This chain's CDR3 is CASTARERGTGANVLTF. Here the CDR3 DNA reads TGTGCCAGTACCGCTAGAGAGAGGGGAACGGGGGCCAACGTCCTGACTTTC.

CDR3 sequence: CASSMGRRNEKLFF. For the CDR3, the DNA is TGTGCCAGTAGTATGGGGCGGAGAAATGAAAAACTGTTTTTT. The chain carries TRBV19 and TRBJ1-4; TRBD1 might be the D (5 bases). Trimming took 3 bases from V and 5 from J, leaving 10 bases between them. Germline V gives CDR1 LNHDA, CDR2 SQIVND (reference sequence). CDR3 size: 14 residues.

The rearrangement links TRBV27 to TRBJ1-2; 10 bases map to TRBD1. The CDR3 extends over 15 amino acids. Per germline, CDR1 MNHEY and CDR2 SMNVEV (reference sequence). With V trimmed by 4 bases and J by 8 bases, 10 bases remained unmatched. CDR3 DNA: TGTGCCAGCAGTTCCTTTCCCCGGGACAGGGGAGGCTACACCTTC. As protein: CASSSFPRDRGGYTF.

This sequence joins TRBV30 and TRBJ1-1; D is ambiguous. Germline CDR1 and CDR2: GTSNPN and SVGIG (reference sequence). CDR3 size: 12 residues. V was clipped by 2 bases and J by 6 bases, with 10 bases between them. The CDR3 DNA sequence: TGTGCCTGGAGTAAGAGGGTCGCTGAAGCTTTCTTT. Protein sequence: CAWSKRVAEAFF.

The chain recombines TRBV27 with TRBJ1-1; a possible D gene is TRBD1 (6 bases). CDR3 size: 13 residues. Trimming left V 7 bases short and J 5 bases short, with 14 bases between. The V gene's germline CDR1 is MNHEY and CDR2 SMNVEV (reference sequence). The CDR3 loop reads CASKAAGVTEAFF. The CDR3 nucleotides read TGTGCCAGCAAAGCGGCAGGGGTGACTGAAGCTTTCTTT.

This chain links TRBV28 with TRBJ1-5; 7 bases line up with TRBD1. V lost 5 bases, J lost 0 bases, and 4 bases stayed unmatched. The CDR3 sequence is 15 residues long. In germline, CDR1 is MDHEN, CDR2 SYDVKM. CDR3 in amino acids: CASSRTGASNQPQHF. CDR3 DNA sequence: TGTGCCAGCAGTAGAACAGGGGCTAGCAATCAGCCCCAGCATTTT.

The chain joins TRBV4-1 to TRBJ1-1; no clear D. The CDR3 runs to 16 residues. From germline, CDR1 is MGHRA and CDR2 YSYEKL. Trimming took off 1 base at V and 2 bases at J, with 14 bases between the two ends. CDR3 region: CASSQGRGRQNTEAFF. The CDR3 nucleotides read TGCGCCAGCAGCCAAGGTCGAGGCCGGCAAAACACTGAAGCTTTCTTT.

The chain joins TRBV10-2 to TRBJ2-7; TRBD2 is a possible D gene (5 bases). This CDR3 has 14 amino acids. In germline, CDR1 is WSHSY, CDR2 SAAADI. V lost 5 bases to trimming and J lost 7 bases, with 18 bases between them. The CDR3 is CASSPAGPPGEQYF. Written as DNA, the CDR3 is TGCGCCAGCAGTCCGGCGGGCCCCCCTGGAGAGCAGTACTTC.

The chain combines TRBV7-3 with TRBJ2-2, with TRBD2 as a possible D gene (6 bases). The germline V and J ends were trimmed by 0 bases and 4 bases, with 18 bases remaining between them. This CDR3 spans 18 amino acids. The V gene's germline CDR1 is SGHTA and CDR2 FQGTGA. The CDR3 region is CASSLTGEFGGGTGELFF. In DNA form, the CDR3 reads TGTGCCAGCAGCTTAACAGGGGAATTCGGGGGAGGCACCGGGGAGCTGTTTTTT.

This sequence joins TRBV4-2 and TRBJ2-3; 7 nucleotides align to TRBD2. Trimming removed 1 base from V and 0 bases from J; junction bases left unmatched: 13. This CDR3 contains 19 residues. Germline V gene lookup returns CDR1 LGHNA and CDR2 YNFKEQ. The CDR3 sequence: CASSQVWASGDASTDTQYF. CDR3 in DNA: TGTGCCAGCAGCCAAGTCTGGGCCAGCGGGGACGCTAGCACAGATACGCAGTATTTT.

This chain connects TRBV10-3 to TRBJ1-2; D remains ambiguous. V was cut by 3 bases and J by 8 bases, with 13 bases left in between. Germline-derived CDR1 and CDR2 are ENHRY and SYGVKD. The CDR3 consists of 13 residues. The CDR3 region is CAISETGVRGYTF. DNA for the CDR3: TGTGCCATCAGTGAAACCGGGGTCCGAGGCTACACCTTC.

This clone has a single count. The V gene is TRBV19, the J gene TRBJ1-6; no clear D. Germline V gene sequence: CDR1 LNHDA, CDR2 SQIVND (reference sequence). The V end lost 4 bases, the J end lost 8 bases, and 9 bases lay between the germline ends. CDR3 size: 13 residues. The CDR3: CASSTLSDSPLHF. CDR3 DNA: TGTGCCAGTAGTACACTAAGTGATTCACCCCTCCACTTT.

This chain uses TRBV27 with TRBJ1-6; D possibly corresponds to TRBD1 (5 bases). The CDR3 runs 17 residues. Trimming left V 4 bases short and J 7 bases short, with 20 bases between. Germline CDR1 is MNHEY and CDR2 is SMNVEV (reference sequence). The CDR3 DNA reads TGTGCCAGCAGTTCCCCCCCAGGACAAGGCCCGAATTCACCCCTCCACTTT. Translating it yields CASSSPPGQGPNSPLHF.

The chain uses TRBV6-1 and TRBJ1-6; 7 bases are a match to TRBD1. The CDR3 sequence is 15 residues long. V was clipped by 5 bases and J by 10 bases; unmatched bases: 11. Per germline, CDR1 MNHNS and CDR2 SASEGT. The CDR3 spells CASSRLQGNGSPLHF. In DNA form, the CDR3 reads TGTGCCAGCAGTCGCTTACAGGGGAACGGGTCACCCCTCCACTTT.

The chain employs TRBV5-1 and TRBJ2-2; no definite D call. V was shortened by 0 bases and J by 0 bases, with 9 bases between the two germline ends. The CDR3 totals 16 residues. The germline V gene encodes CDR1 SGHRS and CDR2 YFSETQ. The CDR3 protein is CASSLGYDTNTGELFF. Here the CDR3 DNA reads TGCGCCAGCAGCTTGGGGTACGACACGAACACCGGGGAGCTGTTTTTT.

This clone appeared once. CDR3 residues: CASSQIDRDYQPQHF. CDR3 in DNA: TGCGCCAGCAGCCAAATTGACAGGGACTATCAGCCCCAGCATTTT. The chain carries TRBV4-1 and TRBJ1-5, with 7 bases identical to TRBD1. The CDR3 spans 15 residues. The germline V gene has CDR1 MGHRA and CDR2 YSYEKL. V dropped 2 bases and J dropped 5; count of bases not matched to a gene: 6.

CDR3 region: CASSPGLAGGTDTQYF. The DNA for the CDR3 is TGCGCCAGCAGCCCAGGACTAGCGGGGGGCACAGATACGCAGTATTTT. The chain is built from TRBV5-1 and TRBJ2-3, with TRBD2 matching over 13 bases. The V gene end was trimmed by 4 bases and the J gene end by 1 base; junction bases not matched to a gene: 3. The CDR3 sequence is 16 residues long. Germline CDR1 and CDR2: SGHRS and YFSETQ. Drawing the rest from reference TRBV5-1 and TRBJ2-3, the complete variable domain is KAGVTQTPRYLIKTRGQQVTLSCSPISGHRSVSWYQQTPGQGLQFLFEYFSETQRNKGNFPGRFSGRQFSNSRSEMNVSTLELGDSALYLCASSPGLAGGTDTQYFGPGTRLTVL.

J is TRBJ1-5 and V is TRBV6-1; the D is unclear. This CDR3 is built from 13 residues. With 3 bases removed from V and 0 bases from J, the gap between germline ends came to 3 bases. Germline V gene sequence: CDR1 MNHNS, CDR2 SASEGT. As DNA, the CDR3 is TGTGCCAGCAGTGACAATAGCAATCAGCCCCAGCATTTT. It codes for CASSDNSNQPQHF.

This chain joins TRBV5-1 and TRBJ1-2, with D possibly matching TRBD1 (6 bases). The V end was cut by 4 bases, the J end by 2 bases, with 12 bases between. This CDR3 is built from 14 residues. Looked up from germline, CDR1 is SGHRS and CDR2 is YFSETQ. CDR3 bases: TGCGCCAGCAGCCCCAGACAGGAAAACTATGGCTACACCTTC. As protein: CASSPRQENYGYTF.

V usage is TRBV6-1 and J usage is TRBJ2-3, with D possibly TRBD2 on 5 matching bases. The CDR3 contains 12 residues. Germline CDR1 and CDR2: MNHNS and SASEGT. V was trimmed by 6 bases and J by 4 bases, leaving 8 bases between them. This CDR3 reads CASSFSADTQYF. CDR3 bases: TGTGCCAGCAGCTTTAGCGCAGATACGCAGTATTTT.